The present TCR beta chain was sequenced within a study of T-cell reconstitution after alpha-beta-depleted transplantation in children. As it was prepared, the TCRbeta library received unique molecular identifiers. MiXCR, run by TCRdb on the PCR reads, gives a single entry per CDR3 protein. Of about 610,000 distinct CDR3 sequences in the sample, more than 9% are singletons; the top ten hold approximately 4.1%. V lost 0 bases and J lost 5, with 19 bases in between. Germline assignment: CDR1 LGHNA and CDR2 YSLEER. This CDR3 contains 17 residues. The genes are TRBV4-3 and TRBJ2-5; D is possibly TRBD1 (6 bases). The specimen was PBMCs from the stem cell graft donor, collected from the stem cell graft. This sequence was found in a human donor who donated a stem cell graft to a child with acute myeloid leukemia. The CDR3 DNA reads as TGCGCCAGCAGCCAAGATAGGGACCCGCTGGGGGCGGAGACCCAGTACTTC. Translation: CASSQDRDPLGAETQYF.